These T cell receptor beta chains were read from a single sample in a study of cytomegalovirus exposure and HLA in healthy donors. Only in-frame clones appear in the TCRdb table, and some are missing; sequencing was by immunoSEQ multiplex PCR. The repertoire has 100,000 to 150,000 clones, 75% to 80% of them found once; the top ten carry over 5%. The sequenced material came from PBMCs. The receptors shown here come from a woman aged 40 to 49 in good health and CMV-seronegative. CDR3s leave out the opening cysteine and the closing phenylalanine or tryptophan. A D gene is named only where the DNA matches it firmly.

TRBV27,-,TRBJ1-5,ASSLIYGQPQH
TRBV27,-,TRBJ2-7,ASSPRRGSPWEY
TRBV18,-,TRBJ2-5,ASSPGRDQETQY
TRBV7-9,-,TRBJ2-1,SSSLDFNVGVSTNEQF
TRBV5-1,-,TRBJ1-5,ASSLVGGSNQPQH
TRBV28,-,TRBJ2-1,ASSLWGQASYNEQF
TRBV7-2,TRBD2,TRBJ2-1,ASSSLGLAGYNEQF
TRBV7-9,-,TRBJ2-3,ASSLVTGTDTQY
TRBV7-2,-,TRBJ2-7,ASSLGQAYYEQY
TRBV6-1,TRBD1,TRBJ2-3,ASKSGTAVHTQY
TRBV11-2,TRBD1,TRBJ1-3,ASSGQGSGNTIY
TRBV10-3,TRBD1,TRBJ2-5,AIRTGEQETQY
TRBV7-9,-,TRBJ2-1,ASSFGGGQISYNEQF
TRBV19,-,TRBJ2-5,ASSKTAQETQY
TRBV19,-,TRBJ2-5,ASSTHPVETQY
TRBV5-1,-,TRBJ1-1,ASSRSGTRSPFWAF
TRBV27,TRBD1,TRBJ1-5,ASSAGAGQGNQPQH
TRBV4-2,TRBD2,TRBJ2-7,ASSQTSGSSYEQY
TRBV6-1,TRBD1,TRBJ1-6,ASSEATGVDSPLH
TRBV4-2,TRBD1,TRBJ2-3,ASSQGSSGDSQDTQY
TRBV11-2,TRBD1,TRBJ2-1,ASSSLDRGGHEQF
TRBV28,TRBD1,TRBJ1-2,ASSSPSLDRDGGYT
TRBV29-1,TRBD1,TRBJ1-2,SAAWGTGYGYT
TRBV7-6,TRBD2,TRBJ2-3,ASSSIAGGGDTQY
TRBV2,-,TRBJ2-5,ASSEGVETQY
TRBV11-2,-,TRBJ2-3,ASSSNSHTQY
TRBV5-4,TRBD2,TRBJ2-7,ASSSLAGGQYEQY
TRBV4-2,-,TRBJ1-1,ASSPDSYMNTEAF
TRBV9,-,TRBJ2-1,ASSVRGVNYNEQF
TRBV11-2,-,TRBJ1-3,ASSLFTGTSGNTIY
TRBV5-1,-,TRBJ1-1,ASTQNQDSEAF
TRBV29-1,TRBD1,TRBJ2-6,SVGSGQPSGANVLT
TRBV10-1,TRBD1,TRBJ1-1,ASSEWTGPSFF
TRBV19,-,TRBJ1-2,ASSIADSDSNYGYT
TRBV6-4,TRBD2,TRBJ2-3,ASSADGRAWTDTQY
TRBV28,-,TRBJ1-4,ASSLVTPGGEKLF
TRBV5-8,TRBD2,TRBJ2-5,ASSDPGLAGWETQY
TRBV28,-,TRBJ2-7,ASNSGGGRGAYEQY
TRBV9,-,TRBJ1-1,ASTPSGTVNTEAF
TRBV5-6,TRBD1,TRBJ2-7,ASSLGGTGRSEQY
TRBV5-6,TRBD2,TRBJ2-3,ASSPTSGLTDTQY
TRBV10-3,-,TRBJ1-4,AIRSSEEKLF
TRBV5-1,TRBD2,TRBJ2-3,ASSFRWAKGALLSGSGSDTQY
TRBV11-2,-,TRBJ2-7,ASSLERVEQY
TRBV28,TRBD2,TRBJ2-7,ASSSGWAWGAGESFEQY
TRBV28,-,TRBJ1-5,ASSFRRGTSNQPQH
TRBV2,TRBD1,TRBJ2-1,ASSEIGQGDYNEQF
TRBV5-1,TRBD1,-,ASSLGTGGHEQY
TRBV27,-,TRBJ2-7,ASAFGGGPLYEQY
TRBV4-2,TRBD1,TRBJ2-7,ASSQVAGQGAFYEQY
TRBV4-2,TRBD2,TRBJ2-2,ASSQGGLAGGLTGELF
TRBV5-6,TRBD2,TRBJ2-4,ASSLGGAGSGWYSQY
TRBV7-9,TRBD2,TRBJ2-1,SSSLAGGGSYNEQF
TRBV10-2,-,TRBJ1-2,ASSETENYGYT
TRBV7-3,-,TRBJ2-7,ASRRGASGPYEQY